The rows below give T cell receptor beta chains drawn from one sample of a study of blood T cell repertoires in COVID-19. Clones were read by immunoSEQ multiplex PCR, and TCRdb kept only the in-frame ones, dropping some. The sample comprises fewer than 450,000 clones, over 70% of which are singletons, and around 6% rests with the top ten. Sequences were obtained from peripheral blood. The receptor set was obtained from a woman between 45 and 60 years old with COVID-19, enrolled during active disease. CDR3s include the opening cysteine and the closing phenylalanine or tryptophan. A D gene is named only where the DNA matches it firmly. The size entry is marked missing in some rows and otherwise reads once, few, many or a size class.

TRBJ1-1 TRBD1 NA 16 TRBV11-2 CASSLARQGGNTEAFF TGTGCCAGCAGCTTAGCCCGACAGGGGGGCAACACTGAAGCTTTCTTT
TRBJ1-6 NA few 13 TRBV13 CASSSGSGSPLHF TGTGCCAGCAGCTCCGGGAGCGGTTCACCCCTCCACTTT
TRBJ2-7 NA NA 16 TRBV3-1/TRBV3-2 CASSQVGPSGPYEQYF TGTGCCAGCAGCCAAGTTGGCCCCAGCGGGCCCTACGAGCAGTACTTC
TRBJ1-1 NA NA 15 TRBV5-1 CASSLTRTANTEAFF TGCGCCAGCAGCTTGACCAGGACAGCGAACACTGAAGCTTTCTTT
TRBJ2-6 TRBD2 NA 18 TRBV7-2 CASSQASGGSSGANVLTF TGTGCCAGCAGCCAAGCCTCGGGGGGGAGCTCTGGGGCCAACGTCCTGACTTTC
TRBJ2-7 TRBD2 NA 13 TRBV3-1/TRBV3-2 CASSLAGDYEQYF TGTGCCAGCAGCCTAGCGGGAGATTACGAGCAGTACTTC
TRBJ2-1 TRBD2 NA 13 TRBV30 CAWSVGTSGLQFF TGTGCCTGGAGTGTCGGGACTAGCGGGCTGCAGTTCTTC
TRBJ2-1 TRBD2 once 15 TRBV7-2 CASSLASGRYNEQFF TGTGCCAGCAGCTTAGCTAGCGGGAGGTACAATGAGCAGTTCTTC
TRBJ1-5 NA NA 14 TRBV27 CASSFLGGNQPQHF TGTGCCAGCAGTTTTTTGGGGGGGAATCAGCCCCAGCATTTT
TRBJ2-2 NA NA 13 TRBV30 CAWSVRRTGELFF TGTGCCTGGAGTGTACGGAGAACCGGGGAGCTGTTTTTT
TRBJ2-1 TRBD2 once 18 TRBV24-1 CATSDQGLAASSYNEQFF TGTGCCACCAGTGACCAGGGACTAGCGGCCAGCTCCTACAATGAGCAGTTCTTC
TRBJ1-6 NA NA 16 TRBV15 CATSRGGSSYNSPLHF TGTGCCACCAGCAGAGGGGGCAGCTCCTATAATTCACCCCTCCACTTT
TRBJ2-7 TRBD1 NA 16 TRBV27 CASSSGTGNLFYEQYF TGTGCCAGCAGTTCGGGGACAGGGAATCTCTTCTACGAGCAGTACTTC
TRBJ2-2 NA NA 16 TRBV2 CASKREPLANTGELFF TGTGCCAGCAAGAGAGAACCACTAGCGAACACCGGGGAGCTGTTTTTT
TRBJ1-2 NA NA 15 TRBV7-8 CASSLGNRDHYGYTF TGTGCCAGCAGCTTAGGTAACAGGGACCACTATGGCTACACCTTC
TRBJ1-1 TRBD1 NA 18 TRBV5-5 CASSSGTGGWRPNTEAFF TGTGCCAGCAGCTCCGGGACAGGGGGCTGGAGACCGAACACTGAAGCTTTCTTT
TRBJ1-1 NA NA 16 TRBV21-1 CASSRVTGVINTEAFF TGTGCCAGCAGCCGAGTGACAGGGGTAATAAACACTGAAGCTTTCTTT
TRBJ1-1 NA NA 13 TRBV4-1 CASSQGLDTEAFF TGCGCCAGCAGCCAAGGGTTAGACACTGAAGCTTTCTTT
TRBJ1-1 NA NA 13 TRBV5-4 CASSHDRTVSFHF TGTGCCAGCAGCCATGATCGGACAGTCTCGTTTCACTTT
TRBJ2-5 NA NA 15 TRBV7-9 CASSFPTSSQETQYF TGTGCCAGCAGCTTTCCAACTAGTTCACAAGAGACCCAGTACTTC
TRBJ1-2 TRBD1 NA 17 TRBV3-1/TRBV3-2 CASSQDRLSLVNYGYTF TGTGCCAGCAGCCAGGACAGGTTGAGTCTTGTTAACTATGGCTACACCTTC
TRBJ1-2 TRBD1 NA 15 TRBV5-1 CASSQRTGGAYGYTF TGCGCCAGCAGCCAAAGGACAGGGGGCGCCTATGGCTACACCTTC
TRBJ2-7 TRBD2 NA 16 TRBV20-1 CSASRGPLAGPYEQYF TGCAGTGCTAGTCGAGGCCCACTAGCGGGTCCTTACGAGCAGTACTTC
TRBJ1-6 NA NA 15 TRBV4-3 CASSQEHSYGSPLHF TGCGCCAGCAGCCAAGAACACAGTTACGGCTCACCCCTCCACTTT
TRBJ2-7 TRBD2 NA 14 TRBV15 CATSRGLAAYEQYF TGTGCCACCAGCAGGGGACTAGCGGCCTACGAGCAGTACTTC
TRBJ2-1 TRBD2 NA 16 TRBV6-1 CASSAHMTSGTNEQFF TGTGCCAGCAGTGCCCATATGACTAGCGGGACGAATGAGCAGTTCTTC
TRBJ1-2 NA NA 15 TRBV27 CASSPDRGGDYGYTF TGTGCCAGCAGTCCGGACCGAGGGGGGGACTATGGCTACACCTTC
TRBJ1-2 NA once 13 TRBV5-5 CASSRELNYGYTF TGTGCCAGCAGTCGAGAACTGAACTATGGCTACACCTTC
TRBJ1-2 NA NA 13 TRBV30 CAWSAGSLYGYTF TGTGCCTGGAGTGCCGGGTCCCTCTATGGCTACACCTTC
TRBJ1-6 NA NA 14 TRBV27 CASSSTDYNSPLHF TGTGCCAGCAGTTCTACAGACTATAATTCACCCCTCCACTTT
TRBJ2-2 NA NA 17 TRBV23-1 CASSQPDTLSNTGELFF TGCGCCAGCAGTCAACCGGACACCCTATCGAACACCGGGGAGCTGTTTTTT
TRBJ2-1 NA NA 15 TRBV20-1 CSASSAARPYNEQFF TGCAGTGCTAGTTCCGCGGCCAGACCCTACAATGAGCAGTTCTTC
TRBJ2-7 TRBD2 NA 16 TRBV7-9 CASSLAQAGVGYEQYF TGTGCCAGCAGCTTAGCGCAGGCGGGAGTTGGATACGAGCAGTACTTC
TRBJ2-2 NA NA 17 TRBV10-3 CAISESSAGSGTGELFF TGTGCCATCAGTGAGTCGAGTGCCGGGAGTGGCACCGGGGAGCTGTTTTTT
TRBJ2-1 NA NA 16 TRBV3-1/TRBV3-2 CASSQERGSSYNEQFF TGTGCCAGCAGCCAAGAGAGAGGGAGCTCCTACAATGAGCAGTTCTTC
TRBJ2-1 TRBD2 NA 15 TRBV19 CASSIALQGGNEQFF TGTGCCAGTAGTATCGCGCTTCAGGGAGGGAATGAGCAGTTCTTC
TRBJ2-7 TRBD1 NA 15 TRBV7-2 CASSSKTGGAYEQYF TGTGCCAGCAGCTCCAAGACAGGGGGCGCCTACGAGCAGTACTTC
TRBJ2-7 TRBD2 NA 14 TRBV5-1 CASSSAGGVYEQYF TGCGCCAGCAGCTCAGCGGGAGGTGTCTACGAGCAGTACTTC
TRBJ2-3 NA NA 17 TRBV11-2 CASSLDSSYLSTDTQYF TGTGCCAGCAGCTTAGATAGCAGCTACCTGAGCACAGATACGCAGTATTTT
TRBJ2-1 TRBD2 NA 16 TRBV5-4 CASSWGLAGENNEQFF TGTGCCAGCAGCTGGGGACTAGCGGGGGAGAACAATGAGCAGTTCTTC
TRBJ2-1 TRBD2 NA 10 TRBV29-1 CSGGTTEQFF TGCAGCGGTGGGACTACTGAGCAGTTCTTC
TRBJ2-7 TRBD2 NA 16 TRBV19 CASSRPREGLSHEQYF TGTGCCAGTAGTCGACCGCGGGAGGGCCTTTCCCACGAGCAGTACTTC
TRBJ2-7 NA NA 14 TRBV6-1 CASSEPGHFYEQYF TGTGCCAGCAGTGAACCGGGACATTTCTACGAGCAGTACTTC
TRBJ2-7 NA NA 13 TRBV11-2 CASSMARGGEQYF TGTGCCAGCAGCATGGCGAGGGGAGGCGAGCAGTACTTC
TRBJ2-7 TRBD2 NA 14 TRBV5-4 CASSWTSGGDEQYF TGTGCCAGCAGCTGGACTAGCGGGGGGGACGAGCAGTACTTC
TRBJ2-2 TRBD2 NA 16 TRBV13 CASSLTRTRTAGELFF TGTGCCAGCAGCCTTACAAGGACTAGAACGGCCGGGGAGCTGTTTTTT
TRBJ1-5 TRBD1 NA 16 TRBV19 CASSITGARADQPQHF TGTGCCAGTAGTATAACAGGGGCCAGGGCGGATCAGCCCCAGCATTTT
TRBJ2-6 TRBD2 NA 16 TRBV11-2 CASTRGGVFGANVLTF TGTGCCAGCACCCGGGGGGGAGTCTTTGGGGCCAACGTCCTGACTTTC
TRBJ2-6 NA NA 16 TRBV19 CASREGRVTGANVLTF TGTGCCAGTAGGGAGGGCAGAGTTACTGGGGCCAACGTCCTGACTTTC
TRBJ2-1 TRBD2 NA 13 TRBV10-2 CASSSSGENEQFF TGCGCCAGCAGCTCTAGCGGGGAAAATGAGCAGTTCTTC
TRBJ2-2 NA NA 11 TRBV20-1 CSAFSGGELFF TGCAGTGCTTTTAGTGGCGGGGAGCTGTTTTTT
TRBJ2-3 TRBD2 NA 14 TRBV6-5 CASSTGLATDTQYF TGTGCCAGCAGTACAGGACTAGCGACAGATACGCAGTATTTT
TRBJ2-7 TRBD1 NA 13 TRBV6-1 CASNRQGTYEQYF TGTGCCAGCAACCGACAGGGGACCTACGAGCAGTACTTC
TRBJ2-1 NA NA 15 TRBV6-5 CATNLHRDYHNEQFF TGTGCCACTAACCTCCACCGCGACTACCACAATGAGCAGTTCTTC
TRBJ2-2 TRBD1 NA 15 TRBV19 CASSPRTGGGGELFF TGTGCCAGTAGTCCCAGGACAGGGGGCGGCGGGGAGCTGTTTTTT